A single sample is the source of the 20 T cell receptor beta chains below, sequenced in a study of blood T cell repertoires in COVID-19. The repertoire was sequenced with immunoSEQ multiplex PCR; TCRdb's copy has only in-frame clones and lacks some. The profile shows about 90,000 clones, approximately 80% of them singletons. The specimen was peripheral blood. All receptors derive from a man aged 45 to 65 with acute or convalescent COVID-19.

V usage is TRBV5-6 and J usage is TRBJ2-3; D is uncertain. This CDR3 comprises 13 residues. The V and J ends lost 0 bases and 5 bases respectively, with 7 bases between them. In germline, CDR1 is SGHDT, CDR2 YYEEEE. The CDR3 spells CASSLGRGDTQYF. DNA for the CDR3: TGTGCCAGCAGCTTGGGGCGAGGAGATACGCAGTATTTT.

V is TRBV29-1 and J is TRBJ1-2, with 8 bases aligning to TRBD1. The germline V gene encodes CDR1 SQVTM and CDR2 ANQGSEA. The CDR3 is 13 residues long. Losses at the gene ends were 4 bases for V and 5 bases for J; bases not matched to a gene: 6. CDR3 in DNA: TGCAGCGTTGTTCAGGGGGCGAATTATGGCTACACCTTC. This encodes CSVVQGANYGYTF.

The chain recombines TRBV18 with TRBJ2-7; 9 nucleotides line up with TRBD2. The CDR3 spans 17 residues. Germline values: CDR1 KGHSH, CDR2 LQKENI. V dropped 3 bases and J dropped 4; count of bases not matched to a gene: 13. CDR3 amino acids: CASSPPSGLAGFYEQYF. As DNA, the CDR3 is TGTGCCAGCTCACCTCCCTCGGGCCTAGCGGGATTTTACGAGCAGTACTTC.

The rearrangement uses TRBV7-7 and TRBJ2-5; tentative D call: TRBD2 (5 bases). CDR3 length equals 17 residues. Trimming removed 1 base from V and 2 bases from J, with 17 bases in between. CDR1 and CDR2 from the germline V gene are SSHAT and FNYEAQ (reference sequence). The CDR3 region is CASSLVGVVGRQETQYF. The CDR3 coding sequence is TGTGCCAGCAGCTTAGTGGGCGTGGTGGGGAGACAAGAGACCCAGTACTTC.

The chain joins TRBV4-3 to TRBJ2-3; TRBD2 might be the D (6 bases). The CDR3 is made up of 16 amino acids. V lost 0 bases and J 2 bases, leaving 12 bases between the germline ends. The germline V gene has CDR1 LGHNA and CDR2 YSLEER. CDR3 sequence: CASSQDRGGTTDTQYF. CDR3 DNA: TGCGCCAGCAGCCAAGATCGTGGCGGGACCACAGATACGCAGTATTTT.

The chain couples TRBV18 to TRBJ2-7; 9 positions match TRBD1. V was pared by 5 bases and J by 0 bases, with 5 bases of the junction left unmatched. The CDR3 is 15 residues long. Looked up from germline, CDR1 is KGHSH and CDR2 is LQKENI. The chain's CDR3 is CASSTGTGFSYEQYF. The CDR3 region has the DNA TGTGCCAGCTCAACCGGGACAGGGTTCTCCTACGAGCAGTACTTC.

This chain joins TRBV5-1 and TRBJ2-1; 13 bases line up with TRBD2. The J segment lost 6 bases and the V segment lost 6 bases, leaving 6 bases of the junction unmatched. CDR1 and CDR2 from the germline V gene are SGHRS and YFSETQ. CDR3 length equals 15 residues. The CDR3 reads CASTRGLAGVNEQFF. The CDR3 bases are TGCGCCAGCACCCGAGGACTAGCGGGAGTCAATGAGCAGTTCTTC. The full variable domain, rest sourced from reference TRBV5-1 and TRBJ2-1, is KAGVTQTPRYLIKTRGQQVTLSCSPISGHRSVSWYQQTPGQGLQFLFEYFSETQRNKGNFPGRFSGRQFSNSRSEMNVSTLELGDSALYLCASTRGLAGVNEQFFGPGTRLTVL.

The chain is built from TRBV7-2 and TRBJ1-2, with 7 bases that match TRBD1. The CDR3 covers 16 residues. Losses at the gene ends were 0 bases for V and 6 bases for J; bases not matched to a gene: 10. Germline values: CDR1 SGHTA, CDR2 FQGNSA. CDR3 DNA sequence: TGTGCCAGCAGCTTAGCGCTACAGGGGTTCGAAAATGGCTACACCTTC. Encoded protein: CASSLALQGFENGYTF. The full variable domain, in which reference TRBV7-2 and TRBJ1-2 provide the parts outside the CDR3, is GAGVSQSPSNKVTEKGKDVELRCDPISGHTALYWYRQSLGQGLEFLIYFQGNSAPDKSGLPSDRFSAERTGGSVSTLTIQRTQQEDSAVYLCASSLALQGFENGYTFGSGTRLTVV.

The genes are TRBV7-8 and TRBJ2-2; 8 bases are shared with TRBD1. The length of the CDR3 is 16 residues. Germline V gene data show CDR1 as SGHVS and CDR2 as FQNEAQ. The J segment lost 3 bases and the V segment lost 4 bases, leaving 7 bases of the junction unmatched. The CDR3, as DNA: TGTGCCAGCAGCTCCTCGGGACAGGTATACACCGGGGAGCTGTTTTTT. Protein product: CASSSSGQVYTGELFF. Drawing the rest from reference TRBV7-8 and TRBJ2-2, the complete variable domain is GAGVSQSPRYKVAKRGQDVALRCDPISGHVSLFWYQQALGQGPEFLTYFQNEAQLDKSGLPSDRFFAERPEGSVSTLKIQRTQQEDSAVYLCASSSSGQVYTGELFFGEGSRLTVL.

The chain recombines TRBV6-5 with TRBJ2-5, with 10 positions matching TRBD1. Germline V gene data show CDR1 as MNHEY and CDR2 as SVGAGI. CDR3 size: 16 residues. V dropped 4 bases and J dropped 4; count of bases not matched to a gene: 9. The DNA for the CDR3 is TGTGCCAGCAGTTTCCTCGGGACAGGGGAGAGAGAGACCCAGTACTTC. Residues: CASSFLGTGERETQYF.

The chain uses TRBV19 and TRBJ2-1; D is perhaps TRBD1 (6 bases). Trimming stripped 2 bases from V and 1 base from J, with 6 bases between. CDR3 size: 14 residues. Per germline, CDR1 LNHDA and CDR2 SQIVND (reference sequence). The CDR3 spells CASSIRGSYNEQFF. The CDR3 DNA is TGTGCCAGTAGTATAAGGGGGTCCTACAATGAGCAGTTCTTC.

The genes are TRBV7-8 and TRBJ2-3; D is uncertain. Trimming pared 2 bases from V and 5 bases from J, leaving 11 bases between. The CDR3 totals 14 residues. Germline V lookup: CDR1 SGHVS, CDR2 FQNEAQ. This chain's CDR3 is CASSLTTFRDTQYF. Written as DNA, the CDR3 is TGTGCCAGCAGCTTAACGACATTTCGAGATACGCAGTATTTT.

This clone has more than one count but fewer than ten. The V call is TRBV7-9, the J call TRBJ2-7; D possibly corresponds to TRBD2 (6 bases). The CDR3 consists of 15 residues. Trimming took 4 bases from V and 0 from J, leaving 13 bases between them. Germline V gene data show CDR1 as SEHNR and CDR2 as FQNEAQ (reference sequence). CDR3 DNA: TGTGCCAGCAGCTCTAGCGCGACAGCCTCCTACGAGCAGTACTTC. Its translation is CASSSSATASYEQYF. Based on the CDR3 plus reference TRBV7-9 and TRBJ2-7, the full variable domain is DTGVSQNPRHKITKRGQNVTFRCDPISEHNRLYWYRQTLGQGPEFLTYFQNEAQLEKSRLLSDRFSAERPKGSFSTLEIQRTEQGDSAMYLCASSSSATASYEQYFGPGTRLTVT.

The chain links TRBV6-2 or TRBV6-3 to TRBJ2-5; D gene uncertain. The germline CDR1 and CDR2 sequences are MNHEY and SVGEGT. V lost 4 bases to trimming and J lost 5 bases, with 17 bases between them. The CDR3 is 15 amino acids. The CDR3 loop reads CASSLPWSISETQYF. The CDR3 nucleotides read TGTGCCAGCAGTTTGCCCTGGAGCATTTCGGAGACCCAGTACTTC.

The chain employs TRBV7-2 and TRBJ2-4; possible D gene TRBD1, 5 bases. This CDR3 contains 13 residues. Trimming left V 5 bases short and J 10 bases short, with 15 bases between. Germline assignment: CDR1 SGHTA and CDR2 FQGNSA. CDR3 sequence: CASSIQGLLIQYF. In nucleotides, the CDR3 is TGTGCCAGCAGCATTCAGGGCTTATTGATTCAGTACTTC.

The J gene is TRBJ2-3, the V gene TRBV5-1, with 7 bases fitting TRBD2. The CDR3 loop spans 15 amino acids. Germline-derived CDR1 and CDR2 are SGHRS and YFSETQ. The V gene end was trimmed by 4 bases and the J gene end by 5 bases; junction bases not matched to a gene: 10. CDR3 protein: CASSLDSGAVDTQYF. The DNA for the CDR3 is TGCGCCAGCAGCCTCGACAGCGGGGCCGTAGATACGCAGTATTTT.

The chain couples TRBV11-3 to TRBJ2-1; TRBD1 matches 8 bases. V lost 5 bases and J lost 12; bases outside the gene matches: 6. Germline V lookup: CDR1 SGHNT, CDR2 YENEEA. This CDR3 is 12 amino acids long. The CDR3 DNA follows: TGTGCCAGCAGCGCATACAGGGGGTCGCAGTTCTTC. Protein: CASSAYRGSQFF.

The V gene is TRBV18, the J gene TRBJ2-3, with D tentatively TRBD2 (5 bases). With 2 bases removed from V and 3 bases from J, the gap between germline ends came to 12 bases. This CDR3 has 15 residues. Per germline, CDR1 KGHSH and CDR2 LQKENI. The CDR3 protein is CASSPLPGDTDTQYF. The DNA for the CDR3 is TGTGCCAGCTCACCATTACCCGGGGATACAGATACGCAGTATTTT.

V is TRBV28 and J is TRBJ2-5; TRBD2 aligns across 10 bases. CDR1 MDHEN and CDR2 SYDVKM come from the germline V gene. With V trimmed by 4 bases and J by 3 bases, 8 bases remained unmatched. CDR3 size: 16 residues. DNA of the CDR3: TGTGCCAGCAGTTCCCGGAATCTAGCGGGAGAAGAGACCCAGTACTTC. Residues: CASSSRNLAGEETQYF.

The chain employs TRBV10-1 and TRBJ2-5, with D perhaps TRBD2 (6 bases). The CDR3 contains 16 residues. Trimming cost V 0 bases and J 0 bases, with 11 bases left between them. Germline V gives CDR1 WNHNN, CDR2 SYGVQD (reference sequence). This CDR3 is CASSESTGVYQETQYF. The CDR3 bases are TGCGCCAGCAGTGAGTCGACGGGGGTCTACCAAGAGACCCAGTACTTC.